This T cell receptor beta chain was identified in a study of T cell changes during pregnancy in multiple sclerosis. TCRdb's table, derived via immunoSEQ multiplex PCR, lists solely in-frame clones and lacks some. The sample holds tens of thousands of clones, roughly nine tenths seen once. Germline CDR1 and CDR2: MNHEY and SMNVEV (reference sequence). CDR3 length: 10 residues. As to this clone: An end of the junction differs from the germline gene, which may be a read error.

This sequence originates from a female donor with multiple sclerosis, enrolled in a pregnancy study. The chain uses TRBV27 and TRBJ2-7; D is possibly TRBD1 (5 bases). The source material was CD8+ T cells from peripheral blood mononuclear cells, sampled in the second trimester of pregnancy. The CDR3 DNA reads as TGTGCCAGCAGTTTGTGGACACGTGACTTC. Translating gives CASSLWTRDF.